This T cell receptor (beta chain) was sequenced in a study of blood T cells in healthy people across ages. CDR1 MGHDK and CDR2 SYGVNS come from the germline V gene. The CDR3 contains 13 residues. Trimming pared 5 bases from V and 7 bases from J, leaving 15 bases between. Next came a second PCR, run for about 7 to 12 cycles, which used a sample-barcoded 5' primer along with a J-beta primer mix. One entry per CDR3 protein results from TCRdb running MiXCR on the 5' RACE reads. The sample holds 1,500,000 or so distinct CDR3 sequences, approximately 42% seen once. V is TRBV25-1 and J is TRBJ2-7; possible D gene TRBD1, 6 bases. The source is a young woman in good health. Sample: blood. The CDR3 bases are TGTGCCAGCAGTTCACAGGGTAACAATGAGCAGTACTTC. Its protein product is CASSSQGNNEQYF.